A selection of T cell receptor beta chains follows, all from one sample in a study of T cells in Graves' hyperthyroidism and ophthalmopathy. Each CDR3 protein is one row after TCRdb ran MiXCR on the multiplex PCR reads. The sample has a few hundred thousand distinct CDR3 sequences, around 46% seen once. The specimen sequenced was peripheral blood or thyroid tissue (not recorded which). Every receptor here comes from a woman younger than 35 with Graves' hyperthyroidism. CDR3s leave out the opening cysteine and the closing phenylalanine or tryptophan. Some rows have no size entry. The others give once, few or many, or a class for an expanded clone.

cdr3_aa: SLALGNGYT
j_call: TRBJ1-2
v_call: TRBV29-1
clone_size: .

cdr3_aa: ASSPGGTDYEQY
j_call: TRBJ2-7
v_call: TRBV5-6
clone_size: many

cdr3_aa: ASSYSTGNTIY
j_call: TRBJ1-3
v_call: TRBV6-1
clone_size: .

cdr3_aa: SADLQGGQPQH
j_call: TRBJ1-5
v_call: TRBV29-1
clone_size: once

cdr3_aa: ASSLALGRNSPLH
j_call: TRBJ1-6
v_call: TRBV7-2
clone_size: once

cdr3_aa: ASSASGMPDNEKLF
j_call: TRBJ1-4
v_call: TRBV9
clone_size: .

cdr3_aa: ASSQARREGTETQY
j_call: TRBJ2-5
v_call: TRBV4-2
clone_size: many

cdr3_aa: SASPAPSSYEQY
j_call: TRBJ2-7
v_call: TRBV20-1
clone_size: .

cdr3_aa: SARKGLARIEQY
j_call: TRBJ2-7
v_call: TRBV20-1
clone_size: .

cdr3_aa: SVEGLAGAGQETQY
j_call: TRBJ2-5
v_call: TRBV29-1
clone_size: .

cdr3_aa: ASSKRDTQY
j_call: TRBJ2-5
v_call: TRBV6-2/TRBV6-3
clone_size: .

cdr3_aa: ASSRGGVQPQH
j_call: TRBJ1-5
v_call: TRBV6-5
clone_size: few

cdr3_aa: ASTSPGLQEQY
j_call: TRBJ2-7
v_call: TRBV5-1
clone_size: many

cdr3_aa: ASSVVAKDGYT
j_call: TRBJ1-2
v_call: TRBV9
clone_size: many

cdr3_aa: SARRQNTEAF
j_call: TRBJ1-1
v_call: TRBV20-1
clone_size: many

cdr3_aa: ASSLGGVAL
j_call: TRBJ1-1
v_call: TRBV7-9
clone_size: .

cdr3_aa: ASSSGLAGVWY
j_call: TRBJ2-3
v_call: TRBV12-3/TRBV12-4
clone_size: .

cdr3_aa: ASNPPGTGEQY
j_call: TRBJ2-7
v_call: TRBV19
clone_size: few

cdr3_aa: ASSREEVYQETQY
j_call: TRBJ2-5
v_call: TRBV7-9
clone_size: .

cdr3_aa: ASSLAWGGTEAF
j_call: TRBJ1-1
v_call: TRBV7-2
clone_size: many

cdr3_aa: SAPTGGLYQPQH
j_call: TRBJ1-5
v_call: TRBV20-1
clone_size: .

cdr3_aa: ASGLAGERFDEQY
j_call: TRBJ2-7
v_call: TRBV7-6
clone_size: .

cdr3_aa: SGTGTSGREGSYT
j_call: TRBJ1-2
v_call: TRBV20-1
clone_size: .

cdr3_aa: ASSVSGLSGRAHEQF
j_call: TRBJ2-1
v_call: TRBV9
clone_size: many